This T cell receptor beta chain was sequenced in a study of metastatic and nonmetastatic thyroid tumors. Study in general: For malignant and benign thyroid patients, tumor or nodule tissue and blood were the sources whose repertoires were compared.

Original handling: In papillary thyroid cancer, a distant-metastasis classifier was built using CDR3 differences across clinicopathological groups. TCRdb re-called the PCR reads with MiXCR. The V and J calls, along with clone size, are taken from TCRdb and not from the paper's own processing. The sample includes roughly 16,000 clones, roughly 14% of them seen just once. CDR3 length: 17 amino acids. Losses at the gene ends were 1 base for V and 2 bases for J; bases not matched to a gene: 7. Germline values: CDR1 LNHNV, CDR2 YYDKDF (reference sequence). Study-level results: Malignant tumors reportedly showed significantly higher TCR beta diversity than benign nodules in both blood and tumor.

Each patient came to thyroid surgery without any prior treatment (of any kind). In this sample, this clone turned up many times. Antigen specificity is unknown. The chain combines TRBV15 with TRBJ2-2; 7 bases are shared with TRBD1. The clonotype was recovered from a female donor with papillary thyroid cancer or a benign thyroid nodule (not recorded which). Some clones in this sample may be carry-over from other donors' samples. The sequenced material came from blood. The CDR3 nucleotides read TGTGCCACCAGCAGAGGATTGAGACAGGGAAACACCGGGGAGCTGTTTTTT. Translated, it gives CATSRGLRQGNTGELFF.